The 12 T cell receptor beta chains presented below share a single source sample, sequenced in a study of CD8+ T cells in alopecia areata (dated by TCRdb to 2017 to 2018). The library was generated by the immunoSEQ multiplex PCR assay. RNA was extracted from all samples and reverse transcribed into cDNA as template for TCR sequencing. TCRdb took over this immuneACCESS table, retaining in-frame rearrangements with V and J assigned. Such tables are incomplete; in checked studies, under half of the missing clones stem from an unresolved V gene, and the remainder is unexplained. The sample includes 65,000 to 75,000 clones, with 25% to 35% observed a single time. Of the sample, about 15% falls within the top ten clones. The time point label of this sample denotes: around 28 days on oral tofacitinib. The meaning of the sample's treatment or condition label: oral pan-JAK inhibitor, 5-10 mg twice daily. Sequencing used CD8+ T cells sorted from blood, obtained at week 4, from a patient treated with tofacitinib. These receptors were obtained from a human donor with alopecia areata.

Only a few counts were recorded for this clone. The rearrangement uses TRBV9 and TRBJ1-2; maybe TRBD1 (5 bases). The CDR3 contains 17 residues. Germline CDR1 and CDR2: SGDLS and YYNGEE. Trimming took 4 bases from V and 0 from J, leaving 19 bases between them. The CDR3 here is CASSSSTSRDPNYGYTF. The CDR3 DNA sequence: TGTGCCAGCAGCTCCTCTACCAGCAGGGACCCTAACTATGGCTACACCTTC.

Only a few counts were recorded for this clone. The chain combines TRBV19 with TRBJ1-1; D may be TRBD1 (6 bases). Trimming removed 1 base at V and 7 bases at J, with 10 bases between. Germline V CDR1 and CDR2: LNHDA, SQIVND (reference sequence). CDR3 length: 13 residues. CDR3 loop: CASSIVGGGEAFF. As DNA, the CDR3 is TGTGCCAGTAGTATAGTAGGGGGAGGTGAAGCTTTCTTT.

The rearrangement joins TRBV4-2 to TRBJ2-7, with a weak D call TRBD2 (6 bases). The ends were cut back, 3 bases at V and 4 bases at J, with 13 bases in the middle. Germline CDR1 and CDR2: LGHNA and YNFKEQ. The CDR3 length is 14 residues. CDR3 in amino acids: CASSQAVEGYEQYF. CDR3 coding DNA: TGTGCCAGCAGCCAGGCGGTGGAGGGGTACGAGCAGTACTTC.

This chain links TRBV9 with TRBJ2-7; 7 bases map to TRBD1. Looked up from germline, CDR1 is SGDLS and CDR2 is YYNGEE. The ends lost 3 bases at V and 3 bases at J; junction bases unmatched: 3. The CDR3 extends over 13 amino acids. CDR3 amino acids: CASSAGQVYEQYF. The CDR3 nucleotides read TGTGCCAGCAGCGCCGGACAGGTCTACGAGCAGTACTTC.

This clone was found a few times. The chain recombines TRBV28 with TRBJ2-3; TRBD2 matches 13 bases. Trimming took 0 bases from V and 0 from J; bases not matched to a gene: 9. CDR3 size: 20 residues. The germline CDR1 and CDR2 sequences are MDHEN and SYDVKM. CDR3 DNA: TGTGCCAGCAGTTTATGGACTAGCGGGAGGCCCGGGAGTAGCACAGATACGCAGTATTTT. Its translation is CASSLWTSGRPGSSTDTQYF.

This chain uses TRBV30 with TRBJ1-1; D not certain. Germline loops: CDR1 GTSNPN, CDR2 SVGIG (reference sequence). The CDR3 has 14 residues. V was cut by 4 bases and J by 0 bases, with 12 bases left in between. CDR3: CAWILDTLNTEAFF. CDR3 bases: TGTGCCTGGATCCTCGACACCCTGAACACTGAAGCTTTCTTT.

This clone was counted a few times. V and J are TRBV29-1 and TRBJ2-1, with 10 bases fitting TRBD2. In germline, CDR1 is SQVTM, CDR2 ANQGSEA. With V trimmed by 8 bases and J by 6 bases, 16 bases remained unmatched. The length of the CDR3 is 16 residues. The chain's CDR3 is CSSWDSTSGIVNEQFF. Here the CDR3 DNA reads TGCAGCTCTTGGGACAGCACTAGCGGGATCGTCAATGAGCAGTTCTTC.

This CDR3 is CSVVGTYEQYF. The CDR3 DNA sequence: TGCAGCGTTGTTGGGACCTACGAGCAGTACTTC. The V and J genes are TRBV29-1 and TRBJ2-7, with unresolved D. This CDR3 comprises 11 residues. The V end lost 4 bases, the J end lost 2 bases, and 6 bases lay between the germline ends. Germline V lookup: CDR1 SQVTM, CDR2 ANQGSEA.

The genes are TRBV9 and TRBJ1-5; D gene ambiguous. CDR1 and CDR2 (germline): SGDLS, YYNGEE. V was cut by 0 bases and J by 4 bases, with 8 bases left in between. This CDR3 is 14 amino acids long. The CDR3 spells CASSVGAENQPQHF. Here the CDR3 DNA reads TGTGCCAGCAGCGTAGGGGCCGAAAATCAGCCCCAGCATTTT.

CDR3 loop: CASSLTRGLLWTEAFF. In nucleotides, the CDR3 is TGTGCCAGCAGCCTTACACGGGGGCTTTTATGGACTGAAGCTTTCTTT. The chain uses TRBV7-2 and TRBJ1-1; D possibly corresponds to TRBD1 (6 bases). This CDR3 comprises 16 residues. CDR1 is SGHTA, CDR2 FQGNSA, per germline. With 5 bases removed from V and 5 bases from J, the gap between germline ends came to 21 bases.

This clone was recorded only once. The CDR3 here is CSGLRDRNTEAFF. The CDR3 DNA reads TGCAGCGGCCTCCGGGACAGGAACACTGAAGCTTTCTTT. V is TRBV29-1 and J is TRBJ1-1, with 7 bases fitting TRBD1. After removal of 7 bases from V and 1 base from J, the junction contained 6 bases not matched to a gene. The CDR3 extends over 13 amino acids. Germline assignment: CDR1 SQVTM and CDR2 ANQGSEA.

The CDR3 DNA reads as TGTGCCAGCAGCCCGACCGACAGCGCTGCTCCATACGAGCAGTACTTC. It is translated as CASSPTDSAAPYEQYF. The V call is TRBV7-9, the J call TRBJ2-7; D is possibly TRBD1 (5 bases). This CDR3 has 16 amino acids. Germline loops: CDR1 SEHNR, CDR2 FQNEAQ (reference sequence). The germline V and J ends were trimmed by 5 bases and 4 bases, with 21 bases remaining between them.